The following is a T cell receptor (beta chain) sequence with its context. Its specific antigen is unknown. No clone much larger than this one lies a single base away; base qualities are absent. The germline V gene specifies SGHDT as CDR1 and YYEEEE as CDR2. The V end gives up 4 bases and the J end 7 bases, leaving 8 bases in the junction not matched to a gene. From the cysteine up to the phenylalanine, the CDR3 has a length of 13 residues. CDR3 DNA is the only sequence kept; it has 39 bases, read in frame from the first base. Donors were healthy HIV-negative adults with no recently reported acute infections or vaccinations. Every donor was a Caucasian adult residing in Nashville, Tennessee, USA. CD4+ T cells were enriched by magnetic negative selection, after which naive cells were positively selected on CD45RA and the negative fraction was taken as the memory subset. Blood was obtained by leukapheresis, after which PBMCs were separated by Ficoll-Histopaque density gradient centrifugation and cryopreserved in liquid nitrogen vapor phase. Analytical flow cytometry was used to check the purity and quantity of every magnetically sorted T cell population. Each sorted fraction had its genomic DNA isolated and then quantified by UV absorbance on a Nanodrop 2000c.

This sample stems from a study of shared clonotypes between healthy human individuals (dated by TCRdb to 2019 to 2021). Turning to the overall study: The cohort included a few men and two women between 18 and 49 years of age. For each donor, CD4 naive and CD4 memory were each given three plates, CD8 naive was given two plates, and CD8 memory was given one plate. Blood TCR repertoires of about five healthy adults were deeply sequenced to estimate repertoire size and the extent of clonotype sharing between individuals. To increase sequencing depth and limit assay-specific biases, TCR repertoire library preparation and sequencing were carried out by different laboratories using diverse techniques. Between about 0.94 and 8.9 billion PBMCs per donor were obtained by leukapheresis. Study-wide findings and limitations: Sampling was restricted to blood, and TCR repertoires in tissues likely differ from the TCR repertoires found in blood. The genetic and exposure-history diversity represented was limited by the small number of donors. Estimated clonotype richness was generally larger for naive than for memory subsets. When several donors were compared, the shared fraction of clonotypes was 5% to 6.5% for naive CD4, around 3.6% for naive CD8, 2.3% for memory CD4, and less than 0.5% for memory CD8. Compared with non-shared clonotypes, clonotypes shared by all four sorted-subset donors had higher generation probabilities. Based on pairwise subsampling, the degree of clonotype sharing among donors was expected to be affected by sequencing depth. Rarefaction of sorted-subset datasets indicated incomplete sequencing despite the large sequencing depth.

Using the deep immunoSEQ assay, multiplex PCR amplified TCR CDR3 regions from genomic DNA. Extracted genomic DNA from each cell subset was distributed evenly across all wells of several immunoSEQ 96-well plates, and each plate was treated as a replicate. For sorted subsets, approximately 190 ng of genomic DNA, equivalent to 25,000 to 35,000 T cell genomes, went into each replicate PCR. Purified libraries were measured with a Qubit 3.0 fluorometer, size-checked on a Bioanalyzer 2100, and measured again with the KAPA Library Quantification kit. Each immunoSEQ 96-well plate was sequenced on its own single-read 150-cycle Illumina NextSeq 550 flow cell. The paper's processing steps were these. The immunoSEQ output contained only junctional sequences without quality scores, so filtering could not match that applied to full-length reads. Sequences were annotated with PyIR, a Python wrapper for IgBLAST v1.9, and V/J genes and CDR3 were assigned using IMGT germline references. Any read was removed if the V/J assignment was weak (E-value above 1e-6), the CDR3 was missing, or the read contained stop codons, out-of-frame junctions, or ambiguous translated residues. V3J clonotypes were defined as sequences sharing the same inferred V gene, J gene, and CDR3 amino acid sequence. To compute the percentage overlap between repertoires, the number of shared unique clonotypes was divided by the size of the smaller repertoire. RTK rarefaction, the Chao1 estimator, and Recon v2.1 estimates of unobserved clonotypes were used to assess repertoire richness. OLGA was used to compute generation probabilities for all TCRbeta clonotypes that the gDNA method yielded from a handful of donors. The clones in this table, taken by TCRdb from immuneACCESS, are in-frame only. Not every clone is retained; where verified, under half of the shortfall comes from an unresolved V gene, and the cause of the rest is unknown. For V, J and clone size, that table is used; D and trimming come from the DNA. The sample table lists around 1,000,000 clones, roughly 77% of them with a count of one. Of the sample, almost 0.9% falls within the top ten clones.

Sequenced material: memory CD4+ T cells from PBMCs. The intended sense of this specimen's cell subset or site label: CD45RA-negative fraction. The sequence came from a man between 18 and 29 years old in good health. Some clones in this sample may be carry-over from other donors' samples. The chain uses TRBV5-6 and TRBJ2-7, and TRBD1 aligns with 7 junction nucleotides. The CDR3 sequence is CASSVQGFEEQYF. The DNA sequence is given as TGTGCCAGCAGCGTACAGGGGTTCGAGGAGCAGTACTTC.